This T cell receptor beta chain emerged from a study of T cells in localized non-small cell lung cancer. The assay was immunoSEQ multiplex PCR, and TCRdb's table has in-frame clones only and misses some. The sample includes 25,000 to 35,000 clones, around four fifths of them seen just once. Worth noting for this clone: The antigen is unknown.

Study-wide findings and caveats: For the top 100 tumor clones, a median roughly 56 also appeared in adjacent lung. Greater T cell density in blood accompanied longer overall survival. Without multi-region sequencing, intratumor heterogeneity could not be excluded. Uninvolved adjacent lung had more T cell clonality than any other tissue, topping tumor.

V shed 6 bases and J 8 bases; nucleotides not matched to a gene: 4. The CDR3 spans 11 residues. From germline, CDR1 is SQVTM and CDR2 ANQGSEA. The specimen was peripheral blood, collected before any cancer treatment. The chain employs TRBV29-1 and TRBJ1-2, with 9 bases identical to TRBD1. This TCR was recovered from a male donor at least 60 years old with stage III squamous cell lung carcinoma. Here the CDR3 DNA reads TGCAGCGTCGACAGGGGGGGCGGCTACACCTTC. Translated: CSVDRGGGYTF.